This is a list of T cell receptor beta chains from one sample in a study of PD-L1 blockade in urothelial cancer. Sequencing was performed with immunoSEQ multiplex PCR; in TCRdb, only in-frame clones are kept and a portion is missing. The data contain about 91,000 clones, around four fifths of them singletons. The specimen comprised PBMCs, sampled around atezolizumab (anti-PD-L1) treatment. The receptors here all came from a man aged 70-80 years with urothelial cancer. Each CDR3 is given without its conserved first and last residue. The D gene is left open where the match is weak.

v_call	j_call	d_call	cdr3_aa
TRBV30	TRBJ1-5	-	AWSGSAALGNQPQH
TRBV7-2	TRBJ2-5	-	ASSLFAEETQY
TRBV7-3	TRBJ2-7	TRBD2	ASSLTSGSHHEQY
TRBV5-4	TRBJ2-1	-	ASSLGGTSTYNEQF
TRBV5-6	TRBJ2-1	-	ASSGTPGSEQF
TRBV7-9	TRBJ2-7	TRBD2	ASSPTGLAGGSEQY
TRBV11-2	TRBJ2-1	TRBD1	ASSLGLRTGAYNEQF
TRBV7-9	TRBJ1-4	-	ASSFGGTNEKLF
TRBV5-8	TRBJ1-6	-	ASSQGTVYNSPLH
TRBV18	TRBJ2-3	TRBD1	ASSPLTGGRSTDTQY
TRBV5-4	TRBJ2-3	TRBD2	ASSRRAGGQDTQY
TRBV5-1	TRBJ2-2	TRBD1	ASSSGDRATGELF
TRBV10-3	TRBJ2-1	TRBD1	AISERQGAGNNEQF
TRBV27	TRBJ2-7	TRBD2	ASRSGSGSLYEQY
TRBV4-1	TRBJ2-5	-	ASSPSERETQY
TRBV9	TRBJ2-6	TRBD2	ASSPPPGGLDYSGANVLT
TRBV29-1	TRBJ2-5	-	SVEYRSTKLETQY
TRBV6-1	TRBJ1-1	-	ASINTGLNTEAF
TRBV19	TRBJ1-6	TRBD1	ASSPGQLDSPLH
TRBV2	TRBJ2-3	TRBD1	ASRETAGGWSGTDTQY
TRBV7-8	TRBJ1-3	-	ASSLAGAGGNTIY
TRBV5-1	TRBJ2-3	TRBD1	ASRQGASNTDTQY
TRBV7-2	TRBJ2-3	TRBD1	ASRGGQGGTDTQY
TRBV19	TRBJ2-5	TRBD1	ASSSQGARETQY
TRBV6-1	TRBJ2-2	-	AGQGRGTGELF
TRBV4-2	TRBJ1-5	-	ASSQDRTGNQPQH
TRBV10-1	TRBJ2-3	TRBD1	ASSDPGQGDTDTQY
TRBV6-5	TRBJ2-7	-	ASSYWGGRHTYEQY